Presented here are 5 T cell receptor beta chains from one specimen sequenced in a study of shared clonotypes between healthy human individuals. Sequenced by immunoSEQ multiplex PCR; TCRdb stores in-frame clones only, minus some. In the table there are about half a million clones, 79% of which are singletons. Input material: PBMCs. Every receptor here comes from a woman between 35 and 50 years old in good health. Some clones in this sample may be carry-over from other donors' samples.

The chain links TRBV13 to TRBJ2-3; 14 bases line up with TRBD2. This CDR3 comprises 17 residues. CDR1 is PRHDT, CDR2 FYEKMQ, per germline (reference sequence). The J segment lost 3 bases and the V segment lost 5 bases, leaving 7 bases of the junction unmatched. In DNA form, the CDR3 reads TGTGCCAGCAGCCCCGGACTAGCGGGAGGCCTGACAGATACGCAGTATTTT. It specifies CASSPGLAGGLTDTQYF. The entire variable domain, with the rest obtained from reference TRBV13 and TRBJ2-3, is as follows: AAGVIQSPRHLIKEKRETATLKCYPIPRHDTVYWYQQGPGQDPQFLISFYEKMQSDKGSIPDRFSAQQFSDYHSELNMSSLELGDSALYFCASSPGLAGGLTDTQYFGPGTRLTVL.

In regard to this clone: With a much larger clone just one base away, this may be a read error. CDR3 in amino acids: CASSVGAANTEAFF. DNA for the CDR3: TGTGCCAGCAGCGTAGGGGCAGCGAACACTGAAGCTTTCTTT. The chain uses TRBV9 and TRBJ1-1; unclear D gene. Trimming took 0 bases from V and 1 from J, leaving 7 bases between them. The CDR3 spans 14 residues. Germline loops: CDR1 SGDLS, CDR2 YYNGEE.

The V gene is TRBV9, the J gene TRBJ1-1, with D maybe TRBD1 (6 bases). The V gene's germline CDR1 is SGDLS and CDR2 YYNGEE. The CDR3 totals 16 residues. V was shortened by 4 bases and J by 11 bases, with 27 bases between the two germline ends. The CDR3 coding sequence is TGTGCCAGCAGCACCAGTCGGACAGCGTTAGAAGATGAGGCTTTCTTT. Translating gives CASSTSRTALEDEAFF.

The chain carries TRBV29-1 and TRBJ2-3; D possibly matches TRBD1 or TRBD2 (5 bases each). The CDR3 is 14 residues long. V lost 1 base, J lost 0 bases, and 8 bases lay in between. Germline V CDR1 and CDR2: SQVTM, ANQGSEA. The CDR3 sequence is CSVEGGVSTDTQYF. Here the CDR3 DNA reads TGCAGCGTTGAAGGAGGGGTCAGCACAGATACGCAGTATTTT.

In nucleotides, the CDR3 is TGTGCCAGCAGCGTAGGGAGGTCGTCCTACGAGCAGTACTTC. Residues: CASSVGRSSYEQYF. The J gene is TRBJ2-7, the V gene TRBV11-2, with a tentative D call TRBD2 (6 bases). The germline V gene has CDR1 SGHAT and CDR2 FQNNGV. The CDR3 is made up of 14 amino acids. The V and J ends lost 5 bases and 1 base respectively, with 12 bases between them.